The 6 T cell receptor beta chains below come from one sample, sequenced in a study of technical replicates of blood from a few donors. Here immunoSEQ multiplex PCR was the method, and the copy in TCRdb shows in-frame clones only, minus some. The sample lists around 70,000 clones, 94% occurring once. Sample: T cells isolated from PBMCs. These receptors were taken from a human donor in good health.

The rearrangement joins TRBV18 to TRBJ2-6, with 7 bases lining up with TRBD1. The CDR3 length is 18 residues. In germline, CDR1 is KGHSH, CDR2 LQKENI. V shed 0 bases and J 0 bases; nucleotides not matched to a gene: 5. CDR3 DNA sequence: TGTGCCAGCTCACCACCGAGACAGGGCCCCTCTGGGGCCAACGTCCTGACTTTC. The encoded protein is CASSPPRQGPSGANVLTF.

The chain is built from TRBV4-2 and TRBJ2-7, with 9 bases fitting TRBD1. Trimming cost V 1 base and J 4 bases; bases outside gene matches: 11. The germline V gene encodes CDR1 LGHNA and CDR2 YNFKEQ. This CDR3 is built from 17 residues. The CDR3 sequence: CASSQASSDRGFYEQYF. The CDR3 DNA sequence: TGTGCCAGCAGCCAAGCTTCCTCGGACAGGGGTTTTTACGAGCAGTACTTC.

V usage is TRBV28 and J usage is TRBJ2-5, with TRBD1 as a possible D gene (5 bases). Trimming left V 5 bases short and J 6 bases short, with 16 bases between. The CDR3 runs 14 residues. Germline V gives CDR1 MDHEN, CDR2 SYDVKM. CDR3 sequence (DNA): TGTGCCAGCAGTCCCCTGACAGTGTTGCAGACCCAGTACTTC. Amino acid sequence: CASSPLTVLQTQYF.

In this sample, this clone turned up once. This chain joins TRBV7-9 and TRBJ1-1; a weak D match, TRBD1 (6 bases). In germline, CDR1 is SEHNR, CDR2 FQNEAQ (reference sequence). The V gene lost 5 bases and the J gene lost 4 bases, with 11 bases spanning the gap. The CDR3 covers 13 residues. CDR3: CASSLEGVTEAFF. In DNA, the CDR3 is TGTGCCAGCAGCCTAGAGGGGGTCACTGAAGCTTTCTTT.

The rearrangement joins TRBV6-6 to TRBJ1-2, with 7 bases identical to TRBD1. Germline lookup yields CDR1 MNHNY and CDR2 SVGAGI (reference sequence). The CDR3 has 14 amino acids. The J segment lost 7 bases and the V segment lost 5 bases, leaving 10 bases of the junction unmatched. The DNA for the CDR3 is TGTGCCAGCAGTAAAACCGACAGGGTGCGTGGCTACACCTTC. This sequence encodes CASSKTDRVRGYTF.

The chain couples TRBV14 to TRBJ1-1; TRBD1 matches at 9 bases. The CDR3 is 12 amino acids. V lost 5 bases and J lost 11; bases outside the gene matches: 6. The germline gives CDR1 SGHDN, CDR2 FVKESK. This CDR3 is CASSSGTGMAFF. The CDR3 region has the DNA TGTGCCAGCAGCTCCGGGACAGGGATGGCTTTCTTT.